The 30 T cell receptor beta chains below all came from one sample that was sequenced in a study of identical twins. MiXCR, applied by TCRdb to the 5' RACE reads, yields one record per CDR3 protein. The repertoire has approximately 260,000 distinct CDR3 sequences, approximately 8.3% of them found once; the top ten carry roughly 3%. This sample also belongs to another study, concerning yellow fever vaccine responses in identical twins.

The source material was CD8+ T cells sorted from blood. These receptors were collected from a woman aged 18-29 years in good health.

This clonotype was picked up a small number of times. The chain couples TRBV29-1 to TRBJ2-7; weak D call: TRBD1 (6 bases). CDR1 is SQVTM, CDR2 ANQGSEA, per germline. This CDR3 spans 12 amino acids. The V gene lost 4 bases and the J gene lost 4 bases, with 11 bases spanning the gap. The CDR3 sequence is CSVAPQGYEQYF. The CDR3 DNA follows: TGCAGCGTTGCCCCTCAGGGGTACGAGCAGTACTTC.

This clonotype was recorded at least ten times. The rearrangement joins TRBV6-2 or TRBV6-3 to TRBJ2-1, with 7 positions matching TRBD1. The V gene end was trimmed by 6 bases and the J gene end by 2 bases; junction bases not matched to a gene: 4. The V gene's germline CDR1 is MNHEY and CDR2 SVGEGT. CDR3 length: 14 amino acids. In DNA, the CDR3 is TGTGCCAGCAGGCCCGGGACAGCCTACAATGAGCAGTTCTTC. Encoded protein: CASRPGTAYNEQFF.

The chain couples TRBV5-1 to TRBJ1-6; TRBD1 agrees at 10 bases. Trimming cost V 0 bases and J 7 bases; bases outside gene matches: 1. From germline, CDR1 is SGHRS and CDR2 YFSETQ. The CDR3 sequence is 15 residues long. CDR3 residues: CASSLGQGANSPLHF. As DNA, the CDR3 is TGCGCCAGCAGCTTGGGACAGGGGGCGAATTCACCCCTCCACTTT. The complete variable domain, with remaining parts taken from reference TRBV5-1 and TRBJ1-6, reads KAGVTQTPRYLIKTRGQQVTLSCSPISGHRSVSWYQQTPGQGLQFLFEYFSETQRNKGNFPGRFSGRQFSNSRSEMNVSTLELGDSALYLCASSLGQGANSPLHFGNGTRLTVT.

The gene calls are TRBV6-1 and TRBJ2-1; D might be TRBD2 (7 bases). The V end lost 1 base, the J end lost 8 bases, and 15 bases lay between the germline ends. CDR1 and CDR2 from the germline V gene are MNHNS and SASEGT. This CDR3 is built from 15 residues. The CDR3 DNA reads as TGTGCCAGCAGTGAAGGGGAGGGGGGAGTCGATGAGCAGTTCTTC. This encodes CASSEGEGGVDEQFF.

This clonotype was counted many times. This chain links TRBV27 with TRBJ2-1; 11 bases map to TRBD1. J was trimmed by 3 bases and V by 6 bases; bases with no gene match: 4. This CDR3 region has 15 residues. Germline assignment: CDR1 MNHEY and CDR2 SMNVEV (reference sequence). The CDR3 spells CASSPGTGGYNEQFF. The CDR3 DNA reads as TGTGCCAGCAGCCCCGGGACAGGGGGCTACAATGAGCAGTTCTTC.

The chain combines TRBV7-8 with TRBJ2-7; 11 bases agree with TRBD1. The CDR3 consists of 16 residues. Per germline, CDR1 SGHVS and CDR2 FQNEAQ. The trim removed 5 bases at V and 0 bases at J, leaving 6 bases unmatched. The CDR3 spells CASSHPGTGGSYEQYF. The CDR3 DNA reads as TGTGCCAGCAGCCACCCCGGGACAGGGGGCTCCTACGAGCAGTACTTC.

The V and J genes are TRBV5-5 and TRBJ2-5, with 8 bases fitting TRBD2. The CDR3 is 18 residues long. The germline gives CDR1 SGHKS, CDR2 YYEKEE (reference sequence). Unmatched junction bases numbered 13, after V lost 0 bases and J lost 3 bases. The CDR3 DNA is TGTGCCAGCAGCTTGGCCTTGATCGGCCCAGCGGGAGAAGAGACCCAGTACTTC. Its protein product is CASSLALIGPAGEETQYF.

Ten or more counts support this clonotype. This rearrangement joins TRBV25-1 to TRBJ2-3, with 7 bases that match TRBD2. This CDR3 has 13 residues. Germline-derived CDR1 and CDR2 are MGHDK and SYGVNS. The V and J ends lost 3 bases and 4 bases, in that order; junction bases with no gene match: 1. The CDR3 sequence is CASSEREPDTQYF. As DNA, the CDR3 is TGTGCCAGCAGTGAGCGGGAGCCAGATACGCAGTATTTT.

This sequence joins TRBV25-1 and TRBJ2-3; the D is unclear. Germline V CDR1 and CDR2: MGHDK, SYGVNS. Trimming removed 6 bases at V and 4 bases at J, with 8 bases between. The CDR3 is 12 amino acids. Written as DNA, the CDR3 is TGTGCCAGCAGAAATCCCCCAGATACGCAGTATTTT. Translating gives CASRNPPDTQYF. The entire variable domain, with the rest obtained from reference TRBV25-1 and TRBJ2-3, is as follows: EADIYQTPRYLVIGTGKKITLECSQTMGHDKMYWYQQDPGMELHLIHYSYGVNSTEKGDLSSESTVSRIRTEHFPLTLESARPSHTSQYLCASRNPPDTQYFGPGTRLTVL.

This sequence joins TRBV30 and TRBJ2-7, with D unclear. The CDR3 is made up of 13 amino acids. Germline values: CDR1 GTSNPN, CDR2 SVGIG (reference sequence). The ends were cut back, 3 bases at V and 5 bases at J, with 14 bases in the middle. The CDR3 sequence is CAWSPKITDEQYF. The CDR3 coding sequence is TGTGCCTGGAGCCCGAAGATCACCGACGAGCAGTACTTC.

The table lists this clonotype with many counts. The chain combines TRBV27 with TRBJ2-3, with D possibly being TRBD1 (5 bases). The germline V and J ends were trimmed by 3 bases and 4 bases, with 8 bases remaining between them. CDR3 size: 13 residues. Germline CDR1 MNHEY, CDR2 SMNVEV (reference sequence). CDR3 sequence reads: CASSFQGPDTQYF. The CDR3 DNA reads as TGTGCCAGCAGTTTTCAGGGTCCAGATACGCAGTATTTT.

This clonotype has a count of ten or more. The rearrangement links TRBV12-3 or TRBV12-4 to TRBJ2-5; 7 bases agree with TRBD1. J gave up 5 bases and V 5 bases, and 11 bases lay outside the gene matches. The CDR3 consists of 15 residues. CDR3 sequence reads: CASSVYRGLDETQYF. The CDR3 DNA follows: TGTGCCAGCAGTGTATACAGGGGATTGGATGAGACCCAGTACTTC.

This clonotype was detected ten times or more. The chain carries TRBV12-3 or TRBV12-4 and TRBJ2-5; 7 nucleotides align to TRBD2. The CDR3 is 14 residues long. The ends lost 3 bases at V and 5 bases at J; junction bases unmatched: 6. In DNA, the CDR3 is TGTGCCAGCAGTTTTTCGGGAGGTGGTGAGACCCAGTACTTC. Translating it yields CASSFSGGGETQYF.

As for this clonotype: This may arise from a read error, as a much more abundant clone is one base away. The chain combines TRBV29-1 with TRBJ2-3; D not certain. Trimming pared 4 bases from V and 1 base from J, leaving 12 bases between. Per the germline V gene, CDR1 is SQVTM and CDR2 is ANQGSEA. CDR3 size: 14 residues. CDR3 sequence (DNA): TGCAGCGTTGCTGATGAGGACGGCACAGATACGCAGTATTTT. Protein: CSVADEDGTDTQYF.

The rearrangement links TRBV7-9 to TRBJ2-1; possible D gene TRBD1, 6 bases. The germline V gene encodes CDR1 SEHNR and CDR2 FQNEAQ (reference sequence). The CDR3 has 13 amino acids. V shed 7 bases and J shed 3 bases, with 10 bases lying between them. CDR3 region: CASTDSNYNEQFF. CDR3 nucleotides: TGTGCCAGCACGGACAGCAACTACAATGAGCAGTTCTTC.

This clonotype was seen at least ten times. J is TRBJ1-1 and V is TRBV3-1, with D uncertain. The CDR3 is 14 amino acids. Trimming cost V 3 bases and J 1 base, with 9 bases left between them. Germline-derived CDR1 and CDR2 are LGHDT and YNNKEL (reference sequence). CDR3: CASSHTTWNTEAFF. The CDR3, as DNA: TGTGCCAGCAGCCATACTACATGGAACACTGAAGCTTTCTTT.

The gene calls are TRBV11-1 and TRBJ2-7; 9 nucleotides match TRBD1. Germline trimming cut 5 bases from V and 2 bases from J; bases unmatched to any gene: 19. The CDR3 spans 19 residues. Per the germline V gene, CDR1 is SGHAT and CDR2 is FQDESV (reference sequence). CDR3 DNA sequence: TGTGCCAGCAGCCTCCCTTCAATGGACAGGGGAAAGAGGACCTACGAGCAGTACTTC. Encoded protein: CASSLPSMDRGKRTYEQYF. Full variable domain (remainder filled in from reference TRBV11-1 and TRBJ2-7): EAEVAQSPRYKITEKSQAVAFWCDPISGHATLYWYRQILGQGPELLVQFQDESVVDDSQLPKDRFSAERLKGVDSTLKIQPAELGDSAMYLCASSLPSMDRGKRTYEQYFGPGTRLTVT.

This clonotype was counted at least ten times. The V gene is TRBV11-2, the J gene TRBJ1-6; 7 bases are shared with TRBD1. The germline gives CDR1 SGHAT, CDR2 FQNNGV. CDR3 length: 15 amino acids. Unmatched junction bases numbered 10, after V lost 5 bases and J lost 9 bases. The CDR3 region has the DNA TGTGCCAGCAGCCTTACGACAGGGTCCACTTCACCCCTCCACTTT. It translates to CASSLTTGSTSPLHF.

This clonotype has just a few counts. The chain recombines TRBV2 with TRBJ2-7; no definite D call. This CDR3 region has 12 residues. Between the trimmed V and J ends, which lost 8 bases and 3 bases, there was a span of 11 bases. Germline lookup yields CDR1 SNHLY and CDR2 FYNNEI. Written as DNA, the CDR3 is TGTGCCAGCCACAAGAGAGACTACGAGCAGTACTTC. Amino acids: CASHKRDYEQYF.

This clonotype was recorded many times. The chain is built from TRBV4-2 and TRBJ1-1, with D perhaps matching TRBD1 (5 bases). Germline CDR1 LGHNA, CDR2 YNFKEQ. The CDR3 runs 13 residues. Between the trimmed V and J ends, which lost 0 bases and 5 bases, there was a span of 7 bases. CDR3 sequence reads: CASSQEGETEAFF. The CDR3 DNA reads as TGTGCCAGCAGCCAAGAAGGGGAGACTGAAGCTTTCTTT.

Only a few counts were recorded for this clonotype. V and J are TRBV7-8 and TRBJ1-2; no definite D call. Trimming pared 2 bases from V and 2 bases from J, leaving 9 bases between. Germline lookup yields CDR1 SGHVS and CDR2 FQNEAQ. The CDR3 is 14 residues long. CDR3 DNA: TGTGCCAGCAGCTTAATGGGGAACAACTATGGCTACACCTTC. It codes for CASSLMGNNYGYTF.

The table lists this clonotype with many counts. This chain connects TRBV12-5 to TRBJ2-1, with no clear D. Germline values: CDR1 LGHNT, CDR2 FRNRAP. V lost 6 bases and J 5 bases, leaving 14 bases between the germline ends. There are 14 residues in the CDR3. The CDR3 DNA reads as TGTGCTAGTGGCCACCCGGCGGACCACAATGAGCAGTTCTTC. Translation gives CASGHPADHNEQFF.

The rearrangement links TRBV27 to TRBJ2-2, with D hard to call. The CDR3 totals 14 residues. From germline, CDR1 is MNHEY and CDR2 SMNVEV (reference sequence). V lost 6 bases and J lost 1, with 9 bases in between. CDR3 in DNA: TGTGCCAGCAGACAAAAACAGAACACCGGGGAGCTGTTTTTT. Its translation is CASRQKQNTGELFF.

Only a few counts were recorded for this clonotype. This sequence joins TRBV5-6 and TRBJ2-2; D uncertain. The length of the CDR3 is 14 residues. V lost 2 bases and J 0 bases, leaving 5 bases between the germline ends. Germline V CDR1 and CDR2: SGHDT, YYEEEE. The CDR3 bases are TGTGCCAGCAGCTTCCAGACGAACACCGGGGAGCTGTTTTTT. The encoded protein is CASSFQTNTGELFF.

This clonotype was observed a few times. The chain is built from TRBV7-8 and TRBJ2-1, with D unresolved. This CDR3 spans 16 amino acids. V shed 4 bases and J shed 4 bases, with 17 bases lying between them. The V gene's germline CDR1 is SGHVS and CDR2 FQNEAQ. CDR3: CASSWIGPEQYNEQFF. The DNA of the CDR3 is TGTGCCAGCAGCTGGATCGGACCGGAGCAATACAATGAGCAGTTCTTC.

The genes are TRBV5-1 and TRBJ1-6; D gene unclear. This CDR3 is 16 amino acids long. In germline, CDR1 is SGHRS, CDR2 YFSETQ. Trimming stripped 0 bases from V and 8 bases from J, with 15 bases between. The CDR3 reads CASSLEFHFGDSPLHF. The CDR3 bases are TGCGCCAGCAGCTTGGAATTCCACTTTGGGGATTCACCCCTCCACTTT. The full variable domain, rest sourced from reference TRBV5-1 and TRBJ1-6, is KAGVTQTPRYLIKTRGQQVTLSCSPISGHRSVSWYQQTPGQGLQFLFEYFSETQRNKGNFPGRFSGRQFSNSRSEMNVSTLELGDSALYLCASSLEFHFGDSPLHFGNGTRLTVT.

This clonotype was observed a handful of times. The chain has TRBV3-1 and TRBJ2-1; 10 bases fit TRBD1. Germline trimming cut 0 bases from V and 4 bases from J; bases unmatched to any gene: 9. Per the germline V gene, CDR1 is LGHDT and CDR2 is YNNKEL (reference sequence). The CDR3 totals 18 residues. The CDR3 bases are TGTGCCAGCAGCCAAGATCCCCTCGACAGGGGGCCTTACAATGAGCAGTTCTTC. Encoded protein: CASSQDPLDRGPYNEQFF.

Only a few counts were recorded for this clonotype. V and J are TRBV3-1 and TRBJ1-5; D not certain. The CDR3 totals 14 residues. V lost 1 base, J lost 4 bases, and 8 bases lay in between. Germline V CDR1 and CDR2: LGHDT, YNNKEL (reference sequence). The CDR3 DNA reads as TGTGCCAGCAGCCAAGGCACGGAAAATCAGCCCCAGCATTTT. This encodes CASSQGTENQPQHF.

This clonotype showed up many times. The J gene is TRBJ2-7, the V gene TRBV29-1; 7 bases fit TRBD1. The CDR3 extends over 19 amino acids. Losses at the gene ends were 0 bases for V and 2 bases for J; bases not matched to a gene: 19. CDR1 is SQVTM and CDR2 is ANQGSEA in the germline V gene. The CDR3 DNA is TGCAGCGTTGAAGATTACGGGTTAACAGGGGCCGGCCTGGCCTACGAGCAGTACTTC. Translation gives CSVEDYGLTGAGLAYEQYF.

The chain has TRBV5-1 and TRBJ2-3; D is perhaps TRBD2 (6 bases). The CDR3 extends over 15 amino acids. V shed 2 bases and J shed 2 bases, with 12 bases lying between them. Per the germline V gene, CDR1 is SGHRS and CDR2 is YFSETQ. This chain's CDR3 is CASSFMGGFTDTQYF. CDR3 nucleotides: TGCGCCAGCAGCTTTATGGGGGGTTTCACAGATACGCAGTATTTT. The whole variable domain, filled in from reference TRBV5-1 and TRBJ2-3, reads KAGVTQTPRYLIKTRGQQVTLSCSPISGHRSVSWYQQTPGQGLQFLFEYFSETQRNKGNFPGRFSGRQFSNSRSEMNVSTLELGDSALYLCASSFMGGFTDTQYFGPGTRLTVL.